This is a list of T cell receptor beta chains from one sample in a study of OX40 agonist ivuxolimab in advanced cancers. TCRdb's copy holds only in-frame clones and misses some; the assay was immunoSEQ multiplex PCR. The data hold 48,000 or so clones, with roughly 89% observed a single time. The sample here was CD4+ or CD8+ T cells sorted from blood, taken in a trial of the OX40 agonist ivuxolimab. These receptors were collected from an adult with an advanced solid tumor such as melanoma, head and neck, liver or kidney cancer. Both conserved end residues are part of each CDR3. The D gene is left open where the match is weak. Size is stated for part of the rows, as once, few or many counts, or as a class when the clone is expanded.

clone_size: .
d_call: TRBD2
v_call: TRBV4-2
j_call: TRBJ2-5
cdr3_nt: TGTGCCAGCAGCCAAGTATGGCTAGCGGACGAAGAGACCCAGTACTTC
cdr3_aa: CASSQVWLADEETQYF

clone_size: .
d_call: .
v_call: TRBV7-9
j_call: TRBJ1-2
cdr3_nt: TGTGCCAGCAGCTCCCATGAGGGGAGGATTAACTATGGCTACACCTTC
cdr3_aa: CASSSHEGRINYGYTF

clone_size: .
d_call: .
v_call: TRBV9
j_call: TRBJ2-2
cdr3_nt: TGTGCCAGCAGCGCTGGCCACACCGGGGAGCTGTTTTTT
cdr3_aa: CASSAGHTGELFF

clone_size: .
d_call: .
v_call: TRBV19
j_call: TRBJ1-1
cdr3_nt: TGTGCCACCCGGGGGGGCTCCATGAACACTGAAGCTTTCTTT
cdr3_aa: CATRGGSMNTEAFF

clone_size: .
d_call: .
v_call: TRBV6-1
j_call: TRBJ2-1
cdr3_nt: TGTGCCAGCAGTGAAGAGGCCACCTACAATGAGCAGTTCTTC
cdr3_aa: CASSEEATYNEQFF

clone_size: once
d_call: TRBD1
v_call: TRBV19
j_call: TRBJ1-4
cdr3_nt: TGTGCCAGTAGTAGCTTCCAGGGGGCTCATGAAAAACTGTTTTTT
cdr3_aa: CASSSFQGAHEKLFF

clone_size: .
d_call: TRBD2
v_call: TRBV7-8
j_call: TRBJ2-3
cdr3_nt: TGTGCCAGCAGCTCCGGACTAGCCACAGATACGCAGTATTTT
cdr3_aa: CASSSGLATDTQYF

clone_size: .
d_call: TRBD2
v_call: TRBV27
j_call: TRBJ2-1
cdr3_nt: TGTGCCAGCATCTTTAGCGGGGGGGGCAATGAGCAGTTCTTC
cdr3_aa: CASIFSGGGNEQFF

clone_size: .
d_call: .
v_call: TRBV28
j_call: TRBJ1-1
cdr3_nt: TGTGCCAGCAGTTTATGGAAGGCGTCCGAGGTAGCTTTCTTT
cdr3_aa: CASSLWKASEVAFF

clone_size: .
d_call: TRBD1
v_call: TRBV4-1
j_call: TRBJ1-2
cdr3_nt: TGCGCCAGCAGCCCCGGACAGGGTTATGGCTACACCTTC
cdr3_aa: CASSPGQGYGYTF

clone_size: once
d_call: TRBD1
v_call: TRBV9
j_call: TRBJ2-3
cdr3_nt: TGTGCCAGCAGCGTTCGGACAGGGGCCTCCACAGATACGCAGTATTTT
cdr3_aa: CASSVRTGASTDTQYF

clone_size: .
d_call: TRBD1
v_call: TRBV5-6
j_call: TRBJ2-5
cdr3_nt: TGTGCCAGCACCTTAGGACAGGGAGGAGAGACCCAGTACTTC
cdr3_aa: CASTLGQGGETQYF

clone_size: .
d_call: .
v_call: TRBV6-1
j_call: TRBJ2-7
cdr3_nt: TGTGCCAGCAGTGAAGACCCCGCCTACGAGCAGTACTTC
cdr3_aa: CASSEDPAYEQYF

clone_size: .
d_call: .
v_call: TRBV28
j_call: TRBJ1-2
cdr3_nt: TGTGCCAGCAGTCCCCCACAGGGTGAAGAGGCTAACTATGGCTACACCTTC
cdr3_aa: CASSPPQGEEANYGYTF

clone_size: .
d_call: .
v_call: TRBV14
j_call: TRBJ2-5
cdr3_nt: TGTGCCAGCAGCCAATTTTTGGGCCCGCAGACCCAGTACTTC
cdr3_aa: CASSQFLGPQTQYF

clone_size: .
d_call: .
v_call: TRBV28
j_call: TRBJ2-3
cdr3_nt: TGTGCCGCCGGCCCGGCAGCTAGCACAGATACGCAGTATTTT
cdr3_aa: CAAGPAASTDTQYF

clone_size: .
d_call: TRBD1
v_call: TRBV7-2
j_call: TRBJ1-5
cdr3_nt: TGTGCCAGCAGCTCCCTACAGGGGGCGCGGGATCAGCCCCAGCATTTT
cdr3_aa: CASSSLQGARDQPQHF

clone_size: .
d_call: .
v_call: TRBV5-5
j_call: TRBJ1-1
cdr3_nt: TGTGCCAGCAGCCCATATGAGGGGCGGACTGAAGCTTTCTTT
cdr3_aa: CASSPYEGRTEAFF

clone_size: .
d_call: .
v_call: TRBV7-9
j_call: TRBJ2-3
cdr3_nt: TGTGCCAGCAGCCGACCTCTCACAGATACGCAGTATTTT
cdr3_aa: CASSRPLTDTQYF

clone_size: .
d_call: .
v_call: TRBV9
j_call: TRBJ1-2
cdr3_nt: TGTGCCAGCAATATCGGGACATATCACGGCTACACCTTC
cdr3_aa: CASNIGTYHGYTF

clone_size: .
d_call: .
v_call: TRBV4-1
j_call: TRBJ1-3
cdr3_nt: TGCGCCAGCAGCTACGGGCCTGGAAACACCATATATTTT
cdr3_aa: CASSYGPGNTIYF

clone_size: once
d_call: .
v_call: TRBV28
j_call: TRBJ1-6
cdr3_nt: TGTGCCAGCAGTCCCCCTTTTCGCGCGGGGAATTCACCCCTCCACTTT
cdr3_aa: CASSPPFRAGNSPLHF

clone_size: .
d_call: .
v_call: TRBV4-3
j_call: TRBJ2-3
cdr3_nt: TGCGCCAGCAGCCAAGATAGGACCAGTACAGATACGCAGTATTTT
cdr3_aa: CASSQDRTSTDTQYF

clone_size: once
d_call: TRBD1
v_call: TRBV6-5
j_call: TRBJ1-2
cdr3_nt: TGTGCCAGCGGCCGGGACAGGGGCGGGTATGGCTACACCTTC
cdr3_aa: CASGRDRGGYGYTF

clone_size: .
d_call: .
v_call: TRBV28
j_call: TRBJ2-2
cdr3_nt: TGTGCCAGCAGTTTGGGGGAAGGCACCGGGGAGCTGTTTTTT
cdr3_aa: CASSLGEGTGELFF

clone_size: .
d_call: .
v_call: TRBV30
j_call: TRBJ2-1
cdr3_nt: TGTGCCTGGAATGGGGGCTACAGCTCCTACAATGAGCAGTTCTTC
cdr3_aa: CAWNGGYSSYNEQFF

clone_size: .
d_call: TRBD1
v_call: TRBV4-3
j_call: TRBJ1-3
cdr3_nt: TGCGCCAGCAGCCAAGACCAGGGGGCTGGAAACACCATATATTTT
cdr3_aa: CASSQDQGAGNTIYF

clone_size: once
d_call: .
v_call: TRBV14
j_call: TRBJ1-1
cdr3_nt: TGTGCCAGCAGCCAAGATGGAATCGGGACGGACACTTTTATTCTAGAAGCTTTCTTT
cdr3_aa: CASSQDGIGTDTFILEAFF

clone_size: .
d_call: .
v_call: TRBV29-1
j_call: TRBJ2-5
cdr3_nt: TGCAGCGTTGAGCTAGTTGAGACCCAGTACTTC
cdr3_aa: CSVELVETQYF

clone_size: .
d_call: TRBD1
v_call: TRBV10-2
j_call: TRBJ1-4
cdr3_nt: TGCGCCAGCAACCCCAGGGGGCTTACTAATGAAAAACTGTTTTTT
cdr3_aa: CASNPRGLTNEKLFF

clone_size: .
d_call: TRBD1
v_call: TRBV9
j_call: TRBJ2-1
cdr3_nt: TGTGCCAGCAGCGTTTCCCGGGACAGGACTGATGAGCAGTTCTTC
cdr3_aa: CASSVSRDRTDEQFF

clone_size: .
d_call: TRBD2
v_call: TRBV9
j_call: TRBJ2-2
cdr3_nt: TGTGCCAGCAGCGCACCTGCTAGCGGGGGGGACACCGGGGAGCTGTTTTTT
cdr3_aa: CASSAPASGGDTGELFF

clone_size: .
d_call: .
v_call: TRBV4-1
j_call: TRBJ1-2
cdr3_nt: TGCGCCAGCAGCCAAGTACAGGGAGTGGACTATGGCTACACCTTC
cdr3_aa: CASSQVQGVDYGYTF

clone_size: .
d_call: .
v_call: TRBV11-2
j_call: TRBJ1-3
cdr3_nt: TGTGCCAGCAGCTTAGTCCGGCAAATCTCTGGAAACACCATATATTTT
cdr3_aa: CASSLVRQISGNTIYF

clone_size: .
d_call: .
v_call: TRBV6-1
j_call: TRBJ2-1
cdr3_nt: TGTGCCAGCAGCGGGACCTACAATGAGCAGTTCTTC
cdr3_aa: CASSGTYNEQFF

clone_size: .
d_call: .
v_call: TRBV18
j_call: TRBJ1-1
cdr3_nt: TGTGCCAGCTCCCTCGTTGGGTGGATGAACACTGAAGCTTTCTTT
cdr3_aa: CASSLVGWMNTEAFF

clone_size: .
d_call: TRBD2
v_call: TRBV27
j_call: TRBJ2-4
cdr3_nt: TGTGCCAGCAGTCCCCTTGGGACTAGCGGGGGGGGTGTGTACATTCAGTACTTC
cdr3_aa: CASSPLGTSGGGVYIQYF

clone_size: .
d_call: .
v_call: TRBV28
j_call: TRBJ2-7
cdr3_nt: TGTGCCAGCAGCTCTTCGGGAAGCTCCTACGAGCAGTACTTC
cdr3_aa: CASSSSGSSYEQYF

clone_size: .
d_call: .
v_call: TRBV13
j_call: TRBJ2-1
cdr3_nt: TGTGCCAGCAGCCCCCCTGAGGATTACAATGAGCAGTTCTTC
cdr3_aa: CASSPPEDYNEQFF

clone_size: once
d_call: .
v_call: TRBV7-3
j_call: TRBJ1-1
cdr3_nt: TGTGCCAGCAGCTCAGGTACAGGGAGGGACACTGAAGCTTTCTTT
cdr3_aa: CASSSGTGRDTEAFF

clone_size: .
d_call: .
v_call: TRBV7-9
j_call: TRBJ2-5
cdr3_nt: TGTGCCAGCAGTGCCCGACAGGGAGGCCTCCAAGAGACCCAGTACTTC
cdr3_aa: CASSARQGGLQETQYF

clone_size: .
d_call: TRBD2
v_call: TRBV15
j_call: TRBJ2-5
cdr3_nt: TGTGCCACCAGAGTCACTAGCGGGGGCTCCCAAGAGACCCAGTACTTC
cdr3_aa: CATRVTSGGSQETQYF

clone_size: .
d_call: .
v_call: TRBV29-1
j_call: TRBJ1-1
cdr3_nt: TGCAGCGTTGAACTGAGCATGAACACTGAAGCTTTCTTT
cdr3_aa: CSVELSMNTEAFF

clone_size: .
d_call: .
v_call: TRBV5-6
j_call: TRBJ1-5
cdr3_nt: TGTGCCAGCAGCTCGGGACAAAGTAGTCAGCCCCAGCATTTT
cdr3_aa: CASSSGQSSQPQHF

clone_size: .
d_call: TRBD2
v_call: TRBV30
j_call: TRBJ2-2
cdr3_nt: TGTGCCTGGAGTATCTTCCTGGCGGGGGGGCCCGCCGGGGAGCTGTTTTTT
cdr3_aa: CAWSIFLAGGPAGELFF

clone_size: .
d_call: .
v_call: TRBV27
j_call: TRBJ1-1
cdr3_nt: TGTGCCAGCAGGGAACAGGTGAACACTGAAGCTTTCTTT
cdr3_aa: CASREQVNTEAFF

clone_size: .
d_call: .
v_call: TRBV6-5
j_call: TRBJ2-3
cdr3_nt: TGTGCCAGCAGTCTCAGGGGTATGACAGATACGCAGTATTTT
cdr3_aa: CASSLRGMTDTQYF

clone_size: once
d_call: .
v_call: TRBV7-9
j_call: TRBJ2-5
cdr3_nt: TGTGCCAGCAGCTTATCTTGGGGAGTGGTAGAAGAGACCCAGTACTTC
cdr3_aa: CASSLSWGVVEETQYF

clone_size: .
d_call: .
v_call: TRBV28
j_call: TRBJ1-6
cdr3_nt: TGTGCCAGCAGTTACAGGGCTATGGCAGATAATTCACCCCTCCACTTT
cdr3_aa: CASSYRAMADNSPLHF

clone_size: .
d_call: .
v_call: TRBV29-1
j_call: TRBJ2-2
cdr3_nt: TGCAGCGTTGCACCACAGGGTATCGGGGAGCTGTTTTTT
cdr3_aa: CSVAPQGIGELFF

clone_size: .
d_call: .
v_call: TRBV11-1
j_call: TRBJ2-2
cdr3_nt: TGTGCCAGCAGCTTAGGCCTACGGGAGCTGTTTTTT
cdr3_aa: CASSLGLRELFF

clone_size: .
d_call: .
v_call: TRBV5-1
j_call: TRBJ1-2
cdr3_nt: TGCGCCAGCAGCTGGGTGATGGGGGGCGATGGCTACACCTTC
cdr3_aa: CASSWVMGGDGYTF

clone_size: .
d_call: .
v_call: TRBV9
j_call: TRBJ2-3
cdr3_nt: TGTGCCAGCACCACTAAGGGGCTAGCGCCCACAGATACGCAGTATTTT
cdr3_aa: CASTTKGLAPTDTQYF

clone_size: .
d_call: TRBD2
v_call: TRBV30
j_call: TRBJ2-1
cdr3_nt: TGTGCCTGGAGTGTTGGAGCGGGGGGCTACAATGAGCAGTTCTTC
cdr3_aa: CAWSVGAGGYNEQFF

clone_size: .
d_call: .
v_call: TRBV19
j_call: TRBJ1-2
cdr3_nt: TGTGCCAGTGACGGGGGGCGCGTTGGCTACACCTTC
cdr3_aa: CASDGGRVGYTF